What follows are 26 T cell receptor beta chains derived from one specimen sequenced in a study of low-dose radiotherapy and immunotherapy resistance in tumors. Alpha- and beta-chain coverage of first-strand cDNA came from TRAV- and TRBV-specific primers. TCRs underwent 20 PCR cycles of amplification with a constant-region primer and V-primer adapter. Using its own MiXCR run on the reads, TCRdb lists one record per CDR3 protein. The table records 70,000 to 90,000 distinct CDR3 sequences, roughly 19% of them present only once. The time point is: before trial treatment. This specimen was PBMCs, taken before treatment. These receptors all stem from a male donor with prostate cancer.

Many counts were recorded for this clonotype. The rearrangement links TRBV6-4 to TRBJ2-7; D may be TRBD1 (6 bases). V gave up 4 bases and J gave up 2 bases, with 12 bases separating them. Per germline, CDR1 MRHNA and CDR2 SNTAGT. The length of the CDR3 is 14 residues. The CDR3 spells CASSGEDSTYEQYF. In DNA, the CDR3 is TGTGCCAGCAGTGGTGAGGACAGCACCTACGAGCAGTACTTC.

This clonotype has ten or more counts. The chain recombines TRBV20-1 with TRBJ2-1, with 7 bases matching TRBD2. The CDR3 runs to 11 residues. With V trimmed by 6 bases and J by 10 bases, 6 bases remained unmatched. CDR1 and CDR2 from the germline V gene are DFQATT and SNEGSKA (reference sequence). Here the CDR3 DNA reads TGCAGTGCGGATGGGGGAGGGGAGCAGTTCTTC. Translating gives CSADGGGEQFF.

The chain is built from TRBV7-2 and TRBJ2-7, with a possible D match to TRBD2 (5 bases). Germline CDR1 is SGHTA and CDR2 is FQGNSA. The V end lost 5 bases, the J end lost 1 base, and 15 bases lay between the germline ends. The CDR3 is made up of 15 amino acids. CDR3 sequence (DNA): TGTGCCAGCAGCCCACATACGGGATCTTCCTACGAGCAGTACTTC. It yields the protein CASSPHTGSSYEQYF.

Ten or more counts support this clonotype. This chain uses TRBV20-1 with TRBJ2-3; 8 bases line up with TRBD2. The CDR3 has 16 amino acids. The junction had 13 bases not matched to a gene; V was cut back by 3 bases and J by 5 bases. Germline CDR1 is DFQATT and CDR2 is SNEGSKA (reference sequence). The CDR3 loop is CSARRSGGRRGDTQYF. CDR3 DNA: TGCAGTGCTAGGCGGAGCGGGGGCCGCAGGGGAGATACGCAGTATTTT.

The table lists this clonotype with many counts. V is TRBV23-1 and J is TRBJ2-7, with D perhaps given as TRBD1 or TRBD2 (5 bases each). TRBV23-1 qualifies as an ORF whose function is uncertain. V was trimmed by 6 bases and J by 3 bases, leaving 18 bases between them. The CDR3 loop spans 15 amino acids. The CDR3 bases are TGCGCCAGCAGCCCATTGGGGACGGTGAACTACGAGCAGTACTTC. Its translation: CASSPLGTVNYEQYF.

This clonotype has a single count. A much larger clonotype is one base distant, so this may be a read error. V and J are TRBV27 and TRBJ2-7, with 10 bases identical to TRBD2. Germline-derived CDR1 and CDR2 are MNHEY and SMNVEV (reference sequence). The CDR3 runs 16 residues. The trim removed 2 bases at V and 7 bases at J, leaving 11 bases unmatched. The CDR3 coding sequence is TGTGCCAGCAGTTTAAGTAATAGCGGGAGGTACAATGAGCAGTACTTC. Translation: CASSLSNSGRYNEQYF.

At least ten counts were recorded for this clonotype. The rearrangement uses TRBV11-2 and TRBJ2-3; D may be TRBD1 or TRBD2 (6 bases each). Germline CDR1 reads SGHAT; CDR2 reads FQNNGV. This CDR3 contains 15 residues. Deletions cut 0 bases from V and 3 bases from J, with 10 bases between. The CDR3 reads CASSLDRRGTDTQYF. The DNA for the CDR3 is TGTGCCAGCAGCTTAGATCGGAGGGGGACAGATACGCAGTATTTT.

On this clonotype itself: This likely traces to a read error, being one base from a far larger clone. The chain couples TRBV10-3 to TRBJ2-2; 9 bases align to TRBD1. The CDR3 loop spans 15 amino acids. V shed 6 bases, J shed 2 bases, and the junction held 4 bases outside the gene matches. Germline-derived CDR1 and CDR2 are ENHRY and SYGVKD. CDR3 region: CAISRDRVNTGELFF. DNA of the CDR3: TGTGCCATCAGCCGGGACAGGGTAAACACCGGGGAGCTGTTTTTT.

This clonotype was detected many times. The gene calls are TRBV20-1 and TRBJ2-7, with a possible D match to TRBD1 (6 bases). CDR1 is DFQATT and CDR2 is SNEGSKA in the germline V gene (reference sequence). V was pared by 7 bases and J by 3 bases, with 19 bases between. The CDR3 consists of 14 residues. CDR3: CSGVDRQKVYEQYF. As DNA, the CDR3 is TGCAGTGGGGTCGACAGGCAAAAGGTCTACGAGCAGTACTTC.

The chain has TRBV27 and TRBJ2-1, with D possibly being TRBD1 (6 bases). This CDR3 contains 14 residues. The V end was cut by 0 bases, the J end by 8 bases, with 11 bases between. CDR1 is MNHEY and CDR2 is SMNVEV in the germline V gene (reference sequence). CDR3 sequence (DNA): TGTGCCAGCAGTTTATCGGCAGGGGTCGATGAGCAGTTCTTC. Amino acid sequence: CASSLSAGVDEQFF.

This clonotype was detected many times. The chain joins TRBV18 to TRBJ2-7; TRBD1 is a possible D gene (6 bases). In germline, CDR1 is KGHSH, CDR2 LQKENI. Trimming removed 4 bases from V and 5 bases from J, with 12 bases in between. The length of the CDR3 is 13 residues. CDR3 sequence (DNA): TGTGCCAGCTCACAGAACAGGGTCGACGAGCAGTACTTC. Its translation is CASSQNRVDEQYF.

V usage is TRBV3-1 and J usage is TRBJ2-2; TRBD2 might be the D (6 bases). Germline V lookup: CDR1 LGHDT, CDR2 YNNKEL (reference sequence). This CDR3 is built from 15 residues. V was cut by 4 bases and J by 5 bases, with 14 bases left in between. CDR3 nucleotides: TGTGCCAGCAGCCTCGGCGGGGCGCGGACCGGGGAGCTGTTTTTT. The encoded protein is CASSLGGARTGELFF.

The CDR3 coding sequence is TGTGCCACCAGCAGGACACGGACAGGAGGGGGACGCACTGAAGCTTTCTTT. Translation gives CATSRTRTGGGRTEAFF. The chain has TRBV15 and TRBJ1-1; TRBD1 aligns across 7 bases. From germline, CDR1 is LNHNV and CDR2 YYDKDF (reference sequence). This CDR3 comprises 17 residues. The ends lost 3 bases at V and 4 bases at J; junction bases unmatched: 14.

This clonotype was counted ten times or more. The rearrangement joins TRBV12-3 or TRBV12-4 to TRBJ2-1; no firm D call. Trimming removed 5 bases from V and 10 bases from J, with 15 bases in between. There are 13 residues in the CDR3. The CDR3 loop is CASSRNGPREQFF. CDR3 nucleotide sequence: TGTGCCAGCAGTAGAAACGGGCCCCGGGAGCAGTTCTTC.

At least ten counts were recorded for this clonotype. V is TRBV7-6 and J is TRBJ2-7, with TRBD1 as a possible D gene (5 bases). Germline V gives CDR1 SGHVS, CDR2 FNYEAQ. The length of the CDR3 is 14 residues. The V gene lost 0 bases and the J gene lost 4 bases, with 10 bases spanning the gap. CDR3 residues: CASSLATSGYEQYF. The CDR3 DNA is TGTGCCAGCAGCTTAGCCACCTCAGGGTACGAGCAGTACTTC.

The sample holds many counts of this clonotype. This chain joins TRBV12-3 or TRBV12-4 and TRBJ2-5, with D possibly matching TRBD2 (6 bases). CDR3 length: 16 residues. The V end was cut by 6 bases, the J end by 2 bases, with 19 bases between. The CDR3 bases are TGTGCCAGCAGCTCGCTCGGGGGTGCGGGGCAAGAGACCCAGTACTTC. This encodes CASSSLGGAGQETQYF.

This clonotype has a single count. This chain connects TRBV5-1 to TRBJ2-1, with D tentatively TRBD1 (5 bases). Germline V gives CDR1 SGHRS, CDR2 YFSETQ. The CDR3 extends over 15 amino acids. Trimming stripped 0 bases from V and 5 bases from J, with 12 bases between. The CDR3 nucleotides read TGCGCCAGCAGCTTGGAGGTAGGGGCCCACAATGAGCAGTTCTTC. It specifies CASSLEVGAHNEQFF. Full variable domain (outside the CDR3, taken from reference TRBV5-1 and TRBJ2-1): KAGVTQTPRYLIKTRGQQVTLSCSPISGHRSVSWYQQTPGQGLQFLFEYFSETQRNKGNFPGRFSGRQFSNSRSEMNVSTLELGDSALYLCASSLEVGAHNEQFFGPGTRLTVL.

This clonotype was recorded at least ten times. The J gene is TRBJ2-1, the V gene TRBV5-4; D is tentatively TRBD1 or TRBD2 (5 bases each). Germline CDR1 SGHNT, CDR2 YYREEE (reference sequence). This CDR3 is built from 16 residues. V lost 4 bases and J 2 bases, leaving 16 bases between the germline ends. The CDR3 DNA reads as TGTGCCAGCAGCCGGGATCAGGGAAGGCCCTACAATGAGCAGTTCTTC. Protein: CASSRDQGRPYNEQFF.

V is TRBV2 and J is TRBJ2-2; 9 bases fit TRBD1. J lost 1 base, V lost 5 bases, and 5 bases had no gene match. Germline CDR1 reads SNHLY; CDR2 reads FYNNEI. The CDR3 is 16 amino acids. In DNA, the CDR3 is TGTGCCAGCAGTAGACCGGGACAGGGGAACACCGGGGAGCTGTTTTTT. It translates to CASSRPGQGNTGELFF. Supplemented by reference TRBV2 and TRBJ2-2, the full variable domain reads EPEVTQTPSHQVTQMGQEVILRCVPISNHLYFYWYRQILGQKVEFLVSFYNNEISEKSEIFDDQFSVERPDGSNFTLKIRSTKLEDSAMYFCASSRPGQGNTGELFFGEGSRLTVL.

The sample holds many counts of this clonotype. The chain joins TRBV11-1 to TRBJ2-7, with a weak D call TRBD2 (5 bases). The CDR3 length is 14 residues. Germline CDR1 and CDR2: SGHAT and FQDESV (reference sequence). Trimming pared 1 base from V and 1 base from J, leaving 8 bases between. In DNA, the CDR3 is TGTGCCAGCAGCTTAGGGACGGGGTCCTACGAGCAGTACTTC. Translation gives CASSLGTGSYEQYF.

The rearrangement uses TRBV4-3 and TRBJ1-3; D gene ambiguous. V lost 3 bases and J lost 0, with 9 bases in between. This CDR3 has 15 amino acids. Per germline, CDR1 LGHNA and CDR2 YSLEER. For the CDR3, the DNA is TGCGCCAGCAGCCAGTCGACGTTCTCTGGAAACACCATATATTTT. This encodes CASSQSTFSGNTIYF.

This sequence joins TRBV5-5 and TRBJ2-7; TRBD2 agrees at 16 bases. The CDR3 contains 15 residues. CDR1 is SGHKS and CDR2 is YYEKEE in the germline V gene (reference sequence). V shed 4 bases and J 6 bases; nucleotides not matched to a gene: 4. The CDR3 is CASSEGLAGGLEQYF. The CDR3 nucleotides read TGTGCCAGCAGCGAGGGACTAGCGGGGGGGCTCGAGCAGTACTTC.

Ten or more counts support this clonotype. The rearrangement links TRBV20-1 to TRBJ2-1, with D tentatively TRBD1 or TRBD2 (6 bases each). V was trimmed by 6 bases and J by 5 bases, leaving 17 bases between them. This CDR3 contains 14 residues. The germline V gene encodes CDR1 DFQATT and CDR2 SNEGSKA (reference sequence). In DNA, the CDR3 is TGCAGTGCGGGGGGACATGACAACCACAATGAGCAGTTCTTC. Its protein product is CSAGGHDNHNEQFF.

This clonotype came up many times. The chain is built from TRBV20-1 and TRBJ2-1; TRBD2 aligns across 7 bases. CDR1 and CDR2 from the germline V gene are DFQATT and SNEGSKA (reference sequence). The CDR3 spans 14 residues. The junction had 6 bases not matched to a gene; V was cut back by 5 bases and J by 2 bases. The CDR3: CSARSGETYNEQFF. CDR3 bases: TGCAGTGCTCGGAGCGGGGAGACCTACAATGAGCAGTTCTTC.

This clonotype was recorded at least ten times. The rearrangement uses TRBV6-5 and TRBJ2-1, with D perhaps matching TRBD2 (5 bases). Trimming took off 6 bases at V and 2 bases at J, with 17 bases between the two ends. The CDR3 extends over 16 amino acids. Germline V gene data show CDR1 as MNHEY and CDR2 as SVGAGI. CDR3 coding DNA: TGTGCCAGCAGCCCTCGCCCACTAGTCGCCTACAATGAGCAGTTCTTC. This encodes CASSPRPLVAYNEQFF.

Many counts were recorded for this clonotype. The chain uses TRBV7-9 and TRBJ1-4, with D perhaps TRBD1 (6 bases). The CDR3 extends over 16 amino acids. V dropped 3 bases and J dropped 5 bases, with 16 bases sitting between them. From germline, CDR1 is SEHNR and CDR2 FQNEAQ (reference sequence). CDR3 protein: CASSFTPGTLNEKLFF. CDR3 in DNA: TGTGCCAGCAGCTTTACCCCCGGGACATTAAATGAAAAACTGTTTTTT.